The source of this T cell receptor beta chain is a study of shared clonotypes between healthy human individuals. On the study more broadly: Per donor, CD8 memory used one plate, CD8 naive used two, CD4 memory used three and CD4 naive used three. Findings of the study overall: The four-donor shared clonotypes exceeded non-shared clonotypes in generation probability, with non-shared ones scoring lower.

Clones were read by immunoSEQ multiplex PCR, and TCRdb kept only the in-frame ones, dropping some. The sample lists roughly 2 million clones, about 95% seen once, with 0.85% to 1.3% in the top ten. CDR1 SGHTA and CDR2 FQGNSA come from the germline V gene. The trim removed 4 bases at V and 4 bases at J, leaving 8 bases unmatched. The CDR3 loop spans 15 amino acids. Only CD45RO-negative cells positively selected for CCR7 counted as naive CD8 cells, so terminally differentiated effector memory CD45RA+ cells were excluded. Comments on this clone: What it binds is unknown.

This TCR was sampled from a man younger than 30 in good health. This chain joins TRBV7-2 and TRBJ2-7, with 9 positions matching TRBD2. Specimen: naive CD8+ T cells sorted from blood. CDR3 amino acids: CASSYRATSGYEQYF. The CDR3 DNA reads TGTGCCAGCAGCTACAGGGCTACTAGCGGGTACGAGCAGTACTTC.